Each of the 3 T cell receptor beta chains below was sequenced from the same sample in a study of metastatic and nonmetastatic thyroid tumors. TCRdb re-processed the PCR reads through MiXCR. Among 20,000 to 30,000 clones, over 10% were seen once, and the ten largest hold approximately 4.9%. All patients reached thyroid surgery having received no treatment beforehand. Sequencing used blood. All receptors derive from a female donor with papillary thyroid cancer or a benign thyroid nodule (not recorded which). Some clones in this sample may be carry-over from other donors' samples.

This clone showed up many times. This chain uses TRBV7-3 with TRBJ2-2; D ambiguous. Trimming shortened V by 3 bases and J by 3 bases, and 8 bases separated the two germline ends. There are 14 residues in the CDR3. Germline assignment: CDR1 SGHTA and CDR2 FQGTGA. The chain's CDR3 is CASSFNSDTGELFF. Here the CDR3 DNA reads TGTGCCAGCAGCTTTAACTCAGACACCGGGGAGCTGTTTTTT.

There are many counts of this clone. The chain carries TRBV2 and TRBJ2-7; TRBD1 aligns across 8 bases. The CDR3 totals 15 residues. V trimming: 1 base; J trimming: 1 base; junction bases outside the gene matches: 3. CDR1 and CDR2 (germline): SNHLY, FYNNEI. CDR3 nucleotides: TGTGCCAGCAGTGAAGTGGACAGGGCATCCTACGAGCAGTACTTC. This encodes CASSEVDRASYEQYF.

This clone is medium-sized in the sample. The sample has other DNA sequences that encode this CDR3 too. The CDR3: CASSLSGGNYGYTF. CDR3 nucleotide sequence: TGCGCCAGCAGCTTGTCAGGGGGCAACTATGGCTACACCTTC. J is TRBJ1-2 and V is TRBV5-1; 8 bases align to TRBD1. V was pared by 1 base and J by 2 bases, with 1 base of the junction left unmatched. The CDR3 has 14 residues. CDR1 and CDR2 from the germline V gene are SGHRS and YFSETQ.